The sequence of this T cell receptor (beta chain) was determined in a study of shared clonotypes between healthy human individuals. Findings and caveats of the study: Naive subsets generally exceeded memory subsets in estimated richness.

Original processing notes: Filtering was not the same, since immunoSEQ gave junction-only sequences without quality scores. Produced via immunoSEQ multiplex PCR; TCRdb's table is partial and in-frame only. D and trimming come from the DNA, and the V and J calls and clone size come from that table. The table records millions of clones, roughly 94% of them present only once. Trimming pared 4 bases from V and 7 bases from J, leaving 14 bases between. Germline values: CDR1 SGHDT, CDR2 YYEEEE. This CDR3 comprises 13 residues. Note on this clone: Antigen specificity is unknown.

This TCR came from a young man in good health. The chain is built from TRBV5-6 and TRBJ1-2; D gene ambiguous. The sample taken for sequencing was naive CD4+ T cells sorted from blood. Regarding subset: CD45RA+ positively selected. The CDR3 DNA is TGTGCCAGCAGCATTGCCGGCCACCCTGGCTACACCTTC. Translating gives CASSIAGHPGYTF.